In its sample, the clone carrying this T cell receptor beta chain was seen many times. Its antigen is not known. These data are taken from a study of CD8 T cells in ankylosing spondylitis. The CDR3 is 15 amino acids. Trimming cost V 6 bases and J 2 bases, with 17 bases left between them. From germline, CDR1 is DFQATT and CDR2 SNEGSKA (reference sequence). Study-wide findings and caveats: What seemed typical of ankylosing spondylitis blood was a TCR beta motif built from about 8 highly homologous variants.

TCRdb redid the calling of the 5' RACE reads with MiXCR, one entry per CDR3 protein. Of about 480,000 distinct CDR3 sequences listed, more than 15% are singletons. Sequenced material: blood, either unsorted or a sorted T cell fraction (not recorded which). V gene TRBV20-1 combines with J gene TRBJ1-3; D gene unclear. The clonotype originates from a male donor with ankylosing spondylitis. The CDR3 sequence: CSARPRRGAGNTIYF. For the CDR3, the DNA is TGCAGTGCCAGGCCCCGTCGGGGAGCTGGAAACACCATATATTTT.